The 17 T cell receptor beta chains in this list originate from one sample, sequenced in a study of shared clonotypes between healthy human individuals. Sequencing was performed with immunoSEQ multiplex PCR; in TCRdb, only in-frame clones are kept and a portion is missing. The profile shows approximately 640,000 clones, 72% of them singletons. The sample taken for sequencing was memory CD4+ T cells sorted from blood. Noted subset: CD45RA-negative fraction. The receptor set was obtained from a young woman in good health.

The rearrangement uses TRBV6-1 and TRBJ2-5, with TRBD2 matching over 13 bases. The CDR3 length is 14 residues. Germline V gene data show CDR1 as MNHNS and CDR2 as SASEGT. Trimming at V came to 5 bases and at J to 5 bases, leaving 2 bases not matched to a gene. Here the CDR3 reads CASSWTSGGETQYF. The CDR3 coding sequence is TGTGCCAGCAGTTGGACTAGCGGGGGTGAGACCCAGTACTTC.

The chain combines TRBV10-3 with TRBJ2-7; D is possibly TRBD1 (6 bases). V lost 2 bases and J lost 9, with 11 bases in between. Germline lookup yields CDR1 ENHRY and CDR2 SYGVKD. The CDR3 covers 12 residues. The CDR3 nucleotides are TGTGCCATCAGTGAGATGGACAGCCGGCAGTACTTC. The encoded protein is CAISEMDSRQYF.

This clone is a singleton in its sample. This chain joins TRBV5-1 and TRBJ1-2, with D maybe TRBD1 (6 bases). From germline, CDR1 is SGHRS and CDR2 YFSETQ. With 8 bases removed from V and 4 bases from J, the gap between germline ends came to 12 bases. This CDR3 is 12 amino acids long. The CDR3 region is CASGGGVYGYTF. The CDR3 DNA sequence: TGCGCCAGTGGAGGGGGTGTCTATGGCTACACCTTC.

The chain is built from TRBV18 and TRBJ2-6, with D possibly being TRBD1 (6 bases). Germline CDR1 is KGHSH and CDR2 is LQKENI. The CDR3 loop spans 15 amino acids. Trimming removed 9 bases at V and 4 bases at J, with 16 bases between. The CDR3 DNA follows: TGTGCCAGTTCAAACAGGGCTGGAGGGGCCAACGTCCTGACTTTC. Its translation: CASSNRAGGANVLTF.

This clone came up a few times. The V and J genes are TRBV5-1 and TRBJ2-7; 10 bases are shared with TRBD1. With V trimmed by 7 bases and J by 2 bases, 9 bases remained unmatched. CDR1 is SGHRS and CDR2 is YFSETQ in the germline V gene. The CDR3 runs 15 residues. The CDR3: CASRIRTGGAYEQYF. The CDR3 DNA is TGCGCCAGCCGAATACGGACAGGGGGGGCCTACGAGCAGTACTTC.

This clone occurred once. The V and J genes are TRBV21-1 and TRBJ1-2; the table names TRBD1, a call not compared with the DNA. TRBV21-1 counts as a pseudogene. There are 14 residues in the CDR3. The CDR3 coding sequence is TGTGCCAGCAGCAGACAGGGTTGTCACTATGGCTACACCTTC. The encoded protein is CASSRQGCHYGYTF.

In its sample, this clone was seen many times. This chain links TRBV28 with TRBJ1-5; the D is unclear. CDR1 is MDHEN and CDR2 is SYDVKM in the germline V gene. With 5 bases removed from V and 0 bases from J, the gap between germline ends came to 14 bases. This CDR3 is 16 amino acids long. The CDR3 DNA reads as TGTGCCAGCAGTCCCCTGATTTCGTCTAGCAATCAGCCCCAGCATTTT. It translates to CASSPLISSSNQPQHF.

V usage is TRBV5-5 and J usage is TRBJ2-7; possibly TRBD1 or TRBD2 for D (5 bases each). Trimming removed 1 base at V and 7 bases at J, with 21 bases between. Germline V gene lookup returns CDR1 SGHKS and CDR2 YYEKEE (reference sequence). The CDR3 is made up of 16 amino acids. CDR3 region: CASSLRSGWGDPEQYF. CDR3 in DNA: TGTGCCAGCAGCTTGAGATCAGGGTGGGGAGACCCGGAGCAGTACTTC.

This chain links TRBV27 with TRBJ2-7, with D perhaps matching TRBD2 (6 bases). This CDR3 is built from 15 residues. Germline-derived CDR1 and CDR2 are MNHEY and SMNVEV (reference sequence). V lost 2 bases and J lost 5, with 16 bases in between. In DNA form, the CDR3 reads TGTGCCAGCAGTTTACAAGCGGCGGGACGCAACGAGCAGTACTTC. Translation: CASSLQAAGRNEQYF.

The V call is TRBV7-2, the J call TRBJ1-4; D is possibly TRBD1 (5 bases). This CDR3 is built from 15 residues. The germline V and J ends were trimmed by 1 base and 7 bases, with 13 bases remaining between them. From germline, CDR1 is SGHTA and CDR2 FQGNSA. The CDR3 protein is CASSLEGFSTEKLFF. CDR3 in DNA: TGTGCCAGCAGCTTAGAGGGGTTTTCTACTGAAAAACTGTTTTTT.

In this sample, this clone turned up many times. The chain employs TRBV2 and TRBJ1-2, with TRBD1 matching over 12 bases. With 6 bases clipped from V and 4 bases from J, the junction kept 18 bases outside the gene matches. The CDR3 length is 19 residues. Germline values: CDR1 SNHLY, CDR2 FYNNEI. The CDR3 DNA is TGTGCCAGCAGGCCAATCATAGGGACAGGGGGCCTTACACCCTATGGCTACACCTTC. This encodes CASRPIIGTGGLTPYGYTF.

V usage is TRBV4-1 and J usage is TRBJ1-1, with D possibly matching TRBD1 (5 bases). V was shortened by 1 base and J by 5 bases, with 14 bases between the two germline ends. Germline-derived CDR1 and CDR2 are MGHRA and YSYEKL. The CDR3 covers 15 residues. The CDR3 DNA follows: TGCGCCAGCAGCCAAGGTCAGGGTAGTGATACTGAAGCTTTCTTT. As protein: CASSQGQGSDTEAFF.

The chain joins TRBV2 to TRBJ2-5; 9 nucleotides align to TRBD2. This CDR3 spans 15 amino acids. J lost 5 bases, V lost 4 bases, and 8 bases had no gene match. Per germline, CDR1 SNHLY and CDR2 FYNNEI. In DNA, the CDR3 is TGTGCCAGCAGTGGTGGGACTAGCCTCACCGAGACCCAGTACTTC. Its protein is CASSGGTSLTETQYF.

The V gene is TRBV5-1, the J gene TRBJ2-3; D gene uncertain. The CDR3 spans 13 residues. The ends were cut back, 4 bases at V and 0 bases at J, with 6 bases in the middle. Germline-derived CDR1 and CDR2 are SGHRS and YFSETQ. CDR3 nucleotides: TGCGCCAGCAGCGATGGGAGCACAGATACGCAGTATTTT. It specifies CASSDGSTDTQYF.

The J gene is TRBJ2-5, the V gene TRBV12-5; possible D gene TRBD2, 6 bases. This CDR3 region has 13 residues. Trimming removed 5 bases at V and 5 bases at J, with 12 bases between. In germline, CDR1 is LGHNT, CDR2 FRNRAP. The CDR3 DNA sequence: TGTGCTAGTGGTCGCGGGGTGAGCGAGACCCAGTACTTC. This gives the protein CASGRGVSETQYF.

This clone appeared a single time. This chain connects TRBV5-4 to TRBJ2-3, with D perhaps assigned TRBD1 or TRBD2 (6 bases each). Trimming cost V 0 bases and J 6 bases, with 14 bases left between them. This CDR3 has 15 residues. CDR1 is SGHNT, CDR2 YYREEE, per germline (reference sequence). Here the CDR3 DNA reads TGTGCCAGCAGCTTGGGGGGGGCTTCAGCGGATACGCAGTATTTT. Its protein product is CASSLGGASADTQYF.

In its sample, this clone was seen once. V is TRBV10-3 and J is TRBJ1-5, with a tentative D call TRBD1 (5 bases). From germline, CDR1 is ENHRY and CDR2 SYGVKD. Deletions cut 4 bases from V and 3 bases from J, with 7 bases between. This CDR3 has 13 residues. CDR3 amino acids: CAISGQPNQPQHF. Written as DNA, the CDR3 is TGTGCCATCAGTGGACAGCCCAATCAGCCCCAGCATTTT.